The present T cell receptor (beta chain) was sequenced within a study of post-analysis software for immune sequencing data. Study-level background: Disease courses included relapsing-remitting, secondary progressive and progressive-relapsing multiple sclerosis.

In the case of this clonotype: Its antigen is as yet unknown.

The V gene end was trimmed by 7 bases and the J gene end by 2 bases; junction bases not matched to a gene: 5. Germline V gene sequence: CDR1 SQVTM, CDR2 ANQGSEA. CDR3 length: 12 residues. Study-level findings and limits: There was significantly lower normalized Chao1 diversity in multiple sclerosis patients than in controls. Roughly five TRBV segments were more frequent in patients than controls; TRBV5-6, TRBV5-1 and TRBV20-1 belonged to this group. By F measure, samples from a shared preparation batch strongly co-clustered.

The library was made from cDNA and included unique molecular identifiers. A few hundred thousand cDNA molecules came from around 1 to 10 million T cells. TCRdb itself ran the PCR reads through MiXCR, one entry per CDR3 protein. The data contain about 810,000 distinct CDR3 sequences, around 50% of them singletons. Source material: blood. This chain joins TRBV29-1 and TRBJ2-7; TRBD1 matches at 7 bases. This receptor was obtained from a girl between 10 and 17 years old with multiple sclerosis. CDR3 loop: CSAQGQPYEQYF. The CDR3, as DNA: TGCAGCGCCCAGGGACAGCCCTACGAGCAGTACTTC.